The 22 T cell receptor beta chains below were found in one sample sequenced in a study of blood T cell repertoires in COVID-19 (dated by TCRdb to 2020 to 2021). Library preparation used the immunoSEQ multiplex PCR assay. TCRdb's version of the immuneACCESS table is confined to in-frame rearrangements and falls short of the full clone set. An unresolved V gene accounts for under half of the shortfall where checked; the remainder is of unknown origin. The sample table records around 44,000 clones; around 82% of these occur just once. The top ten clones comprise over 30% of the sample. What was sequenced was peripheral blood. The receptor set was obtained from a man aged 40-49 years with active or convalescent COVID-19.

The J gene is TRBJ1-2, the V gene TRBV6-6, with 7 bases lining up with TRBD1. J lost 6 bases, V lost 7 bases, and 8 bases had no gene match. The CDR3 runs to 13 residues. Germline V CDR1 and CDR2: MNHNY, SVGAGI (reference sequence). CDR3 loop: CASTPDRVNGYTF. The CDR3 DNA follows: TGTGCCAGCACCCCAGACAGGGTCAATGGCTACACCTTC.

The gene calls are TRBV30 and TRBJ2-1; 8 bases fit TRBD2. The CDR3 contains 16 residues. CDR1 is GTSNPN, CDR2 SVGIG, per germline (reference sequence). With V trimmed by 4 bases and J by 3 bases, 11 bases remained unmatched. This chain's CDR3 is CAWTTGSSGHYNEQFF. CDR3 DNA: TGTGCCTGGACCACAGGGTCTAGCGGGCACTACAATGAGCAGTTCTTC.

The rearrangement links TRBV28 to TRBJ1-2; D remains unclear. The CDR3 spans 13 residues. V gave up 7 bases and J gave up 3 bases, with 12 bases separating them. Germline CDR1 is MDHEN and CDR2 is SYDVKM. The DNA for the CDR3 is TGTGCCAGCATAAGCGAGCGGGACTATGGCTACACCTTC. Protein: CASISERDYGYTF.

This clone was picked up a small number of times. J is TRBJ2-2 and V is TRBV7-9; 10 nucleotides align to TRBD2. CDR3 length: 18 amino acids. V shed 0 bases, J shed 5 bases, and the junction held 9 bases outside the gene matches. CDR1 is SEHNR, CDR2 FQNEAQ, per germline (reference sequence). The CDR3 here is CASSLARASGSETGELFF. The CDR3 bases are TGTGCCAGCAGCTTAGCGAGGGCTAGCGGGAGCGAAACCGGGGAGCTGTTTTTT.

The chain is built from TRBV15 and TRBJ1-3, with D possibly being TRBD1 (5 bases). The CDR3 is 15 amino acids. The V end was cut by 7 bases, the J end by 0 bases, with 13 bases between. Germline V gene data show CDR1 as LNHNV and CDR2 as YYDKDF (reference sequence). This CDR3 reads CATTGGASSGNTIYF. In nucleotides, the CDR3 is TGTGCCACCACGGGAGGGGCGAGCTCTGGAAACACCATATATTTT.

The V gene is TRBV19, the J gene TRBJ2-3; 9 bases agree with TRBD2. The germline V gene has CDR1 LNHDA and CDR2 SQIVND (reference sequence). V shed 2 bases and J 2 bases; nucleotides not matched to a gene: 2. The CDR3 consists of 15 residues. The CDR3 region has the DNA TGTGCCAGTAGTATACGACTAGCGGTCACAGATACGCAGTATTTT. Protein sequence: CASSIRLAVTDTQYF. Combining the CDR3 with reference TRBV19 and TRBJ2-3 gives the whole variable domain DGGITQSPKYLFRKEGQNVTLSCEQNLNHDAMYWYRQDPGQGLRLIYYSQIVNDFQKGDIAEGYSVSREKKESFPLTVTSAQKNPTAFYLCASSIRLAVTDTQYFGPGTRLTVL.

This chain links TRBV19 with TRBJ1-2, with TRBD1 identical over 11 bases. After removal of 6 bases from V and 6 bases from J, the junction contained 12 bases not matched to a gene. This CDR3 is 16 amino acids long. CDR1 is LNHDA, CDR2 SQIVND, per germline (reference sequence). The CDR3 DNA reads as TGTGCCAGTAGATCGGCAAGGACAGGGGGCTCTCATGGCTACACCTTC. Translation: CASRSARTGGSHGYTF.

The CDR3, as DNA: TGTGCCAGCAGCACCCGGACAGGAAATAACTACGAGCAGTACTTC. Translating gives CASSTRTGNNYEQYF. The chain couples TRBV9 to TRBJ2-7; 7 positions match TRBD1. The J segment lost 3 bases and the V segment lost 4 bases, leaving 10 bases of the junction unmatched. The CDR3 is 15 residues long. The germline V gene encodes CDR1 SGDLS and CDR2 YYNGEE.

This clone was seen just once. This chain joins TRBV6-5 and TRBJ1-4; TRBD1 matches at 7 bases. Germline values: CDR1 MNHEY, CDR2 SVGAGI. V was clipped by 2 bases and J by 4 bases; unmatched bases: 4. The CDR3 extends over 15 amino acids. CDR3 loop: CASSYRDSDNEKLFF. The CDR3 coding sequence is TGTGCCAGCAGTTACCGGGACAGTGATAATGAAAAACTGTTTTTT.

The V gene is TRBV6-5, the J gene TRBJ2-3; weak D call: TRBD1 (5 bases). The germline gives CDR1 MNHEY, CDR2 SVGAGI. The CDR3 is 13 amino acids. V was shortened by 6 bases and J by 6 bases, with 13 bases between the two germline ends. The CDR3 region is CASSPRKGDTQYF. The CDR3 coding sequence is TGTGCCAGCAGCCCAAGAAAGGGGGATACGCAGTATTTT.

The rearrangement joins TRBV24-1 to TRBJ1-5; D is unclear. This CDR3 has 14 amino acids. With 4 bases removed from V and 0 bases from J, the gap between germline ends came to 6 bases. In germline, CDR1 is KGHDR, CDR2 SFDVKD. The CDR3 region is CATSEDYSNQPQHF. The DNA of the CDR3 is TGTGCCACCAGTGAAGACTATAGCAATCAGCCCCAGCATTTT.

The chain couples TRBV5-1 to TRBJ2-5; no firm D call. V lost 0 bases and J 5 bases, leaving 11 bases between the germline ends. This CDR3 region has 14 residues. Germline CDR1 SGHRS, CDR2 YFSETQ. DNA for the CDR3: TGCGCCAGCAGCTTGGGCCCTCTCGGGGAGACCCAGTACTTC. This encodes CASSLGPLGETQYF.

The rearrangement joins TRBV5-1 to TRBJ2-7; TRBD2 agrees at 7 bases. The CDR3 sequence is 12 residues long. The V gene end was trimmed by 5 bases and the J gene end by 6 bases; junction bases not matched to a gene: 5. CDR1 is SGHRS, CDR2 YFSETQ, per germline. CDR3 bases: TGCGCCAGCAGGCCCACGGGGGGCGAGCAGTACTTC. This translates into CASRPTGGEQYF.

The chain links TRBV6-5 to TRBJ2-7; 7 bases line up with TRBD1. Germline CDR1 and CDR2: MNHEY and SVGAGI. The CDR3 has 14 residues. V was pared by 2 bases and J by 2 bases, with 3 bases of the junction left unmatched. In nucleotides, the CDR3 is TGTGCCAGCAGTTACCTCGACAGGGCCTACGAGCAGTACTTC. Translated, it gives CASSYLDRAYEQYF.

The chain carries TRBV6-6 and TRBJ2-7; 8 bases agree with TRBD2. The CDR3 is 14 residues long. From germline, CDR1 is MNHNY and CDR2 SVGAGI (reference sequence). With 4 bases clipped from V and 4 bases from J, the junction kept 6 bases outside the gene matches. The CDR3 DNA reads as TGTGCCAGCAGTTTGGGGCGGGAGGCTTACGAGCAGTACTTC. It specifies CASSLGREAYEQYF.

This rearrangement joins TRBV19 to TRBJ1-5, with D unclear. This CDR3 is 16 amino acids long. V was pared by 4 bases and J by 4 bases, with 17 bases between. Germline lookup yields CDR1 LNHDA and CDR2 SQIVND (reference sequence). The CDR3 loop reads CASSSLGRTDNQPQHF. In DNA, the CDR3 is TGTGCCAGTAGTAGCCTCGGGCGGACTGATAATCAGCCCCAGCATTTT.

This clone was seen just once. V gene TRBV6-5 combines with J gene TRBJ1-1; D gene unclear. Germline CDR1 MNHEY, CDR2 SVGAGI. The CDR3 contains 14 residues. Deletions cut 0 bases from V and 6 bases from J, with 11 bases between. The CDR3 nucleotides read TGTGCCAGCAGTTACTCGAGGCAAGGCGCTGAAGCTTTCTTT. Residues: CASSYSRQGAEAFF.

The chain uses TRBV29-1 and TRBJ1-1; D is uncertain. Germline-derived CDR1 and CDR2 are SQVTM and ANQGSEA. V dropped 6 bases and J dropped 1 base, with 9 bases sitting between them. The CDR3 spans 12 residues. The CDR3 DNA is TGCAGCGTGGGCAGGAGGAACACTGAAGCTTTCTTT. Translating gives CSVGRRNTEAFF.

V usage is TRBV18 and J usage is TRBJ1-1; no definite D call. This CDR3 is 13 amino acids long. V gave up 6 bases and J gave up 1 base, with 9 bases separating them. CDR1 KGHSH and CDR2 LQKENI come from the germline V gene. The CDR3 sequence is CASSQTPNTEAFF. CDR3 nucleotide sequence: TGTGCCAGCTCTCAAACACCGAACACTGAAGCTTTCTTT. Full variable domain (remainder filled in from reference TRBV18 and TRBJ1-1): NAGVMQNPRHLVRRRGQEARLRCSPMKGHSHVYWYRQLPEEGLKFMVYLQKENIIDESGMPKERFSAEFPKEGPSILRIQQVVRGDSAAYFCASSQTPNTEAFFGQGTRLTVV.

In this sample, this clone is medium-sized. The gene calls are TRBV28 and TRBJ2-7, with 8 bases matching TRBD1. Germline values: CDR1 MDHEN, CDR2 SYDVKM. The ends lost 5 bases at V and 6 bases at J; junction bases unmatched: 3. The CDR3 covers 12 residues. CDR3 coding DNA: TGTGCCAGCAGTCTCACAGGGGGCGAGCAGTACTTC. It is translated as CASSLTGGEQYF.

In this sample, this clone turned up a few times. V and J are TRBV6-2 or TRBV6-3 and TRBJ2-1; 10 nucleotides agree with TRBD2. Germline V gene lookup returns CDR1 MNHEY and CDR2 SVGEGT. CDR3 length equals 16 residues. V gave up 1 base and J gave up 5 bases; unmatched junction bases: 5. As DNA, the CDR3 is TGTGCCAGCAGTTACTTTCCTAGCGGGGGAGACAATGAGCAGTTCTTC. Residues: CASSYFPSGGDNEQFF.

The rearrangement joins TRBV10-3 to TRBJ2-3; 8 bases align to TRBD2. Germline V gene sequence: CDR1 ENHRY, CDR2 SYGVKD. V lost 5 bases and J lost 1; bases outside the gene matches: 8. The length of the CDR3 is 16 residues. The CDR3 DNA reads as TGTGCCATCAGTCACTCCCAGCGGGAGCGCACAGATACGCAGTATTTT. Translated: CAISHSQRERTDTQYF.